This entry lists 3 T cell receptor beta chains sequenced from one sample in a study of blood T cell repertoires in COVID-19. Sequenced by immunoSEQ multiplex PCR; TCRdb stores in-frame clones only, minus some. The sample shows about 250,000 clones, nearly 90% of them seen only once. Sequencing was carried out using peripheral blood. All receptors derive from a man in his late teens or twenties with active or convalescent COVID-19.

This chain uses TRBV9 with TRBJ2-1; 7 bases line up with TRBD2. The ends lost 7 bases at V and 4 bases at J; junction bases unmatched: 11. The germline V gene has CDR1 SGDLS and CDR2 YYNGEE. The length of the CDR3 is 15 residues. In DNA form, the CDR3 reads TGTGCCAGCGGAAAGGAGGCGGGAGCGTACAATGAGCAGTTCTTC. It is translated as CASGKEAGAYNEQFF.

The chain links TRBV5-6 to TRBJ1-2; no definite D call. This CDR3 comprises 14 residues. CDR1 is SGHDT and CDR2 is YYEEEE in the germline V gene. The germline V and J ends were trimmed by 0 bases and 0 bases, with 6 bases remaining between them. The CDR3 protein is CASSLEGANYGYTF. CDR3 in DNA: TGTGCCAGCAGCTTGGAAGGAGCTAACTATGGCTACACCTTC.

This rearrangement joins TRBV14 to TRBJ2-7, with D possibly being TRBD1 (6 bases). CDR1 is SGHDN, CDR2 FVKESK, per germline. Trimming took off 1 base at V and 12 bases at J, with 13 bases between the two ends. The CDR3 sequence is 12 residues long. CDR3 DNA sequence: TGTGCCAGCAGCCAAGGGACAGAGAAGGTGTACTTC. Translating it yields CASSQGTEKVYF.